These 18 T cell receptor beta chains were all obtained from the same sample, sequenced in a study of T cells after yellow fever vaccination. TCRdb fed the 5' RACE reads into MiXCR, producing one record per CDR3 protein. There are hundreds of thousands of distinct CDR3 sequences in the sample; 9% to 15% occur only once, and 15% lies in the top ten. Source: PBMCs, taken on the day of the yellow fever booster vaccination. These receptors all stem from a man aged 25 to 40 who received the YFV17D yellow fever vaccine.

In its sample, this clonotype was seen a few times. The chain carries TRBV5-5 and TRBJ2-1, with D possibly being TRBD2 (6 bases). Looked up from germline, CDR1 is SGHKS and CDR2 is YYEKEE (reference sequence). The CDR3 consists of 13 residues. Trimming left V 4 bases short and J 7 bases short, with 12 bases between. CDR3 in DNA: TGTGCCAGCAGCATCCGACGGGGGAATGAGCAGTTCTTC. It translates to CASSIRRGNEQFF.

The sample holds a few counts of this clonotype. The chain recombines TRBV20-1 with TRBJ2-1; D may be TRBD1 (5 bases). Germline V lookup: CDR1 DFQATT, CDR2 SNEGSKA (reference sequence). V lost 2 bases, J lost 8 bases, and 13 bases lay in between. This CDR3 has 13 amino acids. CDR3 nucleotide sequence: TGCAGTGCTAGATCACCAAGGACACATGAGCAGTTCTTC. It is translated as CSARSPRTHEQFF.

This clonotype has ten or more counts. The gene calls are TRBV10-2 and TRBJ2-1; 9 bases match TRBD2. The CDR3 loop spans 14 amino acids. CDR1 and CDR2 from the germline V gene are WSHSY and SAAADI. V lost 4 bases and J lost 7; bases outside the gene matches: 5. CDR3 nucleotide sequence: TGCGCCAGCAGTGCGGCGGGAGGGCCGAATGAGCAGTTCTTC. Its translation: CASSAAGGPNEQFF.

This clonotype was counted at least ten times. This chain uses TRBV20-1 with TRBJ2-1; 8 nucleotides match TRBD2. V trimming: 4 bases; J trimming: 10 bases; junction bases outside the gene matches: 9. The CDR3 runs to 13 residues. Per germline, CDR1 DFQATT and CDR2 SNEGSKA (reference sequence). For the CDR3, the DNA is TGCAGTGCTAAAGAGGGGACTAGGTGGGAGCAGTTCTTC. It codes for CSAKEGTRWEQFF.

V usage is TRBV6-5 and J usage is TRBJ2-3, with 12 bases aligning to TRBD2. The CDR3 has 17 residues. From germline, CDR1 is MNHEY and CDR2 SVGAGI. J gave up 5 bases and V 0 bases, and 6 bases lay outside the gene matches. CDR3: CASSYSPGLAGVDTQYF. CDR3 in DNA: TGTGCCAGCAGTTACTCTCCGGGACTAGCGGGTGTAGATACGCAGTATTTT.

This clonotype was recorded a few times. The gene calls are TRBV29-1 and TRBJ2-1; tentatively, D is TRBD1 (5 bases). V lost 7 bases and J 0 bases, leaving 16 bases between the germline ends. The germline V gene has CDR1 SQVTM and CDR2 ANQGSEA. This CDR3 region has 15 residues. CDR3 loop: CSARGGVSSYNEQFF. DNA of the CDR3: TGCAGCGCAAGGGGTGGTGTCAGCTCCTACAATGAGCAGTTCTTC.

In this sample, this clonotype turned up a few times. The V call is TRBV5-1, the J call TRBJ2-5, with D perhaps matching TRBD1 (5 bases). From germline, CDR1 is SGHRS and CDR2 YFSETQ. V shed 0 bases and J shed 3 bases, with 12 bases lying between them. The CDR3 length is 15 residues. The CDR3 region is CASSLGGHTKETQYF. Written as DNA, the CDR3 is TGCGCCAGCAGCTTGGGGGGCCACACCAAAGAGACCCAGTACTTC.

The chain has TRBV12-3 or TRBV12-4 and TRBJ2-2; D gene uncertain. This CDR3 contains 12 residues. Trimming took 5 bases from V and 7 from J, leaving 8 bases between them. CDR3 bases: TGTGCCAGCAGTCCAACCTTCGGGGAGCTGTTTTTT. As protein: CASSPTFGELFF.

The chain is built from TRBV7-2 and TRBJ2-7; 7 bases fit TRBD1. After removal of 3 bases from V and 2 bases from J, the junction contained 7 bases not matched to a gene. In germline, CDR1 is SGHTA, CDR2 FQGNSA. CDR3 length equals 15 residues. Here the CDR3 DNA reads TGTGCCAGCAGCTTGGTCCGAGGGGGCGCCTACGAGCAGTACTTC. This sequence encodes CASSLVRGGAYEQYF.

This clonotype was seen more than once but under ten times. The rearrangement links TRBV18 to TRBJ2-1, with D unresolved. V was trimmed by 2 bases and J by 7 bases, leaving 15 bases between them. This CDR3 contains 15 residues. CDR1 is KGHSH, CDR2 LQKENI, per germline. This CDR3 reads CASSPSLGWGNEQFF. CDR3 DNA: TGTGCCAGCTCACCAAGTCTGGGGTGGGGAAATGAGCAGTTCTTC.

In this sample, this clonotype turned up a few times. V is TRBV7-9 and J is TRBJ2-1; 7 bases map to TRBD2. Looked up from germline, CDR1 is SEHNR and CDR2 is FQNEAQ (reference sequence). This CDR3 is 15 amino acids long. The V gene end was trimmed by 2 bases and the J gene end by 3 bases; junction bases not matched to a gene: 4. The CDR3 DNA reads TGTGCCAGCAGCTTAAAAGGACTAGGCTACAATGAGCAGTTCTTC. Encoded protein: CASSLKGLGYNEQFF.

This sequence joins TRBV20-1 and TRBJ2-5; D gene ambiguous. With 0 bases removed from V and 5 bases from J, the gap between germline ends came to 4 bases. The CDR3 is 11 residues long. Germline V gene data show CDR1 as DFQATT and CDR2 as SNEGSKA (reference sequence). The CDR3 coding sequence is TGCAGTGCTAGAGATATGGAGACCCAGTACTTC. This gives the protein CSARDMETQYF.

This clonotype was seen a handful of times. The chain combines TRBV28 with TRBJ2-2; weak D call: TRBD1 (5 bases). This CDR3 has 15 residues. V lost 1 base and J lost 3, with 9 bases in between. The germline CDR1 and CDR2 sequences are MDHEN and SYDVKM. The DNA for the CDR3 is TGTGCCAGCAGTTTATTCAGGGTGGACACCGGGGAGCTGTTTTTT. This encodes CASSLFRVDTGELFF.

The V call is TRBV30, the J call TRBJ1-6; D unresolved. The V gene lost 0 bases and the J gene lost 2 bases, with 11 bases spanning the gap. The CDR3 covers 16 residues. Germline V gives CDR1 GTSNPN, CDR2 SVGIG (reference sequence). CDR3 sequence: CAWSVMGVAYNSPLHF. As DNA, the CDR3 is TGTGCCTGGAGTGTAATGGGAGTCGCCTATAATTCACCCCTCCACTTT.

The DNA for the CDR3 is TGTGCCAGCAGTGAACTAACTAGCGGGTATGAGCAGTTCTTC. Protein: CASSELTSGYEQFF. The chain employs TRBV25-1 and TRBJ2-1; 9 nucleotides agree with TRBD2. V gave up 2 bases and J gave up 8 bases; unmatched junction bases: 4. CDR1 and CDR2 from the germline V gene are MGHDK and SYGVNS. The length of the CDR3 is 14 residues.

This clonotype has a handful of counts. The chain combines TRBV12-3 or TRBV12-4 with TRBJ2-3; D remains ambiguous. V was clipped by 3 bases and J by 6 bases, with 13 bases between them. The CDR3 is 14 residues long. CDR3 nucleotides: TGTGCCAGCAGTTTGGGAACAACTCGGGATACGCAGTATTTT. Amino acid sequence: CASSLGTTRDTQYF.

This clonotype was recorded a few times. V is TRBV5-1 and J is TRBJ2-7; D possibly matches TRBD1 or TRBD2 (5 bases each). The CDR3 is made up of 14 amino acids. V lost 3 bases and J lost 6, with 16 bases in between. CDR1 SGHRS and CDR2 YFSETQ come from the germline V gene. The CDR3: CASSYSGKRGEQYF. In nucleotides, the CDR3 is TGCGCCAGCAGCTATTCAGGGAAACGGGGCGAGCAGTACTTC. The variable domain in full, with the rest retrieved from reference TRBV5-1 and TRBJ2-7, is KAGVTQTPRYLIKTRGQQVTLSCSPISGHRSVSWYQQTPGQGLQFLFEYFSETQRNKGNFPGRFSGRQFSNSRSEMNVSTLELGDSALYLCASSYSGKRGEQYFGPGTRLTVT.

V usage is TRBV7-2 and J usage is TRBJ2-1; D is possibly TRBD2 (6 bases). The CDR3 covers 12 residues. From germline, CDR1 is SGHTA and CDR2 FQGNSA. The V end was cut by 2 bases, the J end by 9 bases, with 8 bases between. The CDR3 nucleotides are TGTGCCAGCAGCTTATGGACTACTGAGCAGTTCTTC. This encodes CASSLWTTEQFF.